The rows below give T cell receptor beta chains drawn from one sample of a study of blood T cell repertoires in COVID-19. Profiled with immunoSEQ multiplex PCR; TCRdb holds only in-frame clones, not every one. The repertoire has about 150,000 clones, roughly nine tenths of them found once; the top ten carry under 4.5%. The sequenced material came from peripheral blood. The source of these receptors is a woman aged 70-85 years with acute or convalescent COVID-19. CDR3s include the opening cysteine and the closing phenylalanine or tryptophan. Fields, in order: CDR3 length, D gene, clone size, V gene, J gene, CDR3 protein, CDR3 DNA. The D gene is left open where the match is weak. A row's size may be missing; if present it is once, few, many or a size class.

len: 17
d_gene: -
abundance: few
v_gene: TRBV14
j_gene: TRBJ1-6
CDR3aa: CASSRKSPGHENSPLHF
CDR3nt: TGTGCCAGCAGCCGTAAATCACCCGGACATGAAAATTCACCCCTCCACTTT

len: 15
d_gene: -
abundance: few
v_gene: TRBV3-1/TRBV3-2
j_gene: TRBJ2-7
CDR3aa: CASSQVPGKAYEQYF
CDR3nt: TGTGCCAGCAGCCAAGTTCCAGGGAAGGCCTACGAGCAGTACTTC

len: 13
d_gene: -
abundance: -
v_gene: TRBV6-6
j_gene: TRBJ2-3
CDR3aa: CASMLTGADTQYF
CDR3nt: TGTGCCAGCATGTTGACAGGCGCAGATACGCAGTATTTT

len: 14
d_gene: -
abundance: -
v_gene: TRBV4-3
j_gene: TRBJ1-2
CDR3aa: CASSQDWRTGGYTF
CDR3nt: TGCGCCAGCAGCCAAGACTGGCGTACGGGGGGATACACCTTC

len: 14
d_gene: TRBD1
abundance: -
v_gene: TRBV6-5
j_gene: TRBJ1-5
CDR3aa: CASSWGQHNQPQHF
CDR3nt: TGTGCCAGCAGTTGGGGACAGCACAATCAGCCCCAGCATTTT

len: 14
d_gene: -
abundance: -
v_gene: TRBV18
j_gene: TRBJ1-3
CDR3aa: CASSPAETRNTIYF
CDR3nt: TGTGCCAGCTCACCAGCGGAAACGCGAAACACCATATATTTT

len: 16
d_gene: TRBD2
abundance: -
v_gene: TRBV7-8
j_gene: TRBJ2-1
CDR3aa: CASSLNQLAGGLVQFF
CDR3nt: TGTGCCAGCAGCTTAAACCAACTAGCGGGGGGGTTAGTACAGTTCTTC

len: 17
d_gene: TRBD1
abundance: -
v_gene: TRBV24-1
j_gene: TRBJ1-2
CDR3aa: CATSDGQGDRTNYGYTF
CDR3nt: TGTGCCACCAGTGACGGCCAAGGGGACAGAACTAACTATGGCTACACCTTC

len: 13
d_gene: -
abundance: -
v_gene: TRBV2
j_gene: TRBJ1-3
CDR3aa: CASRASSGNTIYF
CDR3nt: TGTGCCAGCCGTGCGAGCTCTGGAAACACCATATATTTT

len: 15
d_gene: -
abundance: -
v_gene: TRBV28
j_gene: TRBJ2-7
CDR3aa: CASRPPGGGPYEQYF
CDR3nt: TGTGCCAGCAGACCCCCTGGAGGGGGCCCCTACGAGCAGTACTTC

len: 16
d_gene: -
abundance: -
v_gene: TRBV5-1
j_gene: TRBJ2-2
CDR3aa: CASSLGQGFATGELFF
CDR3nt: TGCGCCAGCAGCTTAGGGCAGGGTTTTGCCACCGGGGAGCTGTTTTTT

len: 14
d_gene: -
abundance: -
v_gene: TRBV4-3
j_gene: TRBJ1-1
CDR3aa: CASSQDAGGTEAFF
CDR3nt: TGCGCCAGCAGCCAAGATGCCGGTGGCACTGAAGCTTTCTTT

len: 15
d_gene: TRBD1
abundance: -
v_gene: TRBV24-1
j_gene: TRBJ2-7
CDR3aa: CATSSNRDSPYEQYF
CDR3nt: TGTGCCACCAGTTCAAACCGGGACAGCCCCTACGAGCAGTACTTC

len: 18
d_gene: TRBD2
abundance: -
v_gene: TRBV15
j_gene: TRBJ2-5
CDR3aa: CATSRDLGTSGGQETQYF
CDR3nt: TGTGCCACCAGCAGAGATCTCGGGACTAGCGGGGGCCAAGAGACCCAGTACTTC

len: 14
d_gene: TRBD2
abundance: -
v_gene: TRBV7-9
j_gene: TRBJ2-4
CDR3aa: CASSTGTRQNIQYF
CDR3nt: TGTGCCAGCAGCACCGGGACTAGACAAAACATTCAGTACTTC